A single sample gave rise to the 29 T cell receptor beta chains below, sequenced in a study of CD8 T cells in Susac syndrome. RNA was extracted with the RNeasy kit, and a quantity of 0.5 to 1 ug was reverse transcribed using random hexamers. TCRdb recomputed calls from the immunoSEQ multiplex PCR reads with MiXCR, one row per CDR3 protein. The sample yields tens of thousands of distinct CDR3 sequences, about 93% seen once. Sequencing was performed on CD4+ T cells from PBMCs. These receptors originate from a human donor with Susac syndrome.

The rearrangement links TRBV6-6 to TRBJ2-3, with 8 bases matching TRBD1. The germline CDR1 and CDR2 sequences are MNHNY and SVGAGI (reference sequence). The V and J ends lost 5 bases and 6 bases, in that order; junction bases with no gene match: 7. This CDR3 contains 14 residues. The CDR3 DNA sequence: TGTGCCAGCAGTCTTGGACAGGGAACCGATACGCAGTATTTT. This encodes CASSLGQGTDTQYF.

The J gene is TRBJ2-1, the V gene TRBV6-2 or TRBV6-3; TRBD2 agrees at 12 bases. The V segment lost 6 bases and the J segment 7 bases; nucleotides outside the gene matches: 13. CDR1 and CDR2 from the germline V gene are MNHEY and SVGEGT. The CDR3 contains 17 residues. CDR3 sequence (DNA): TGTGCCAGCAGAGATGACAGGAGACTAGCGGGAGAAAATGAGCAGTTCTTC. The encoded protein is CASRDDRRLAGENEQFF.

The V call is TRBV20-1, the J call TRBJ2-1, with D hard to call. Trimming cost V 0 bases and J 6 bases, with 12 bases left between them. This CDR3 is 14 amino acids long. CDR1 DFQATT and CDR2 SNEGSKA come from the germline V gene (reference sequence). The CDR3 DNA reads TGCAGTGCTAGAGATCGATCCAGGACCAATGAGCAGTTCTTC. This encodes CSARDRSRTNEQFF.

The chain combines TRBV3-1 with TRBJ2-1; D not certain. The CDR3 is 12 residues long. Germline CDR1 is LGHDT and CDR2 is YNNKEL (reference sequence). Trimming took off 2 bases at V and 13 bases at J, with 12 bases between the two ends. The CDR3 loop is CASSQTLQAQFF. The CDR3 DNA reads TGTGCCAGCAGCCAAACCCTTCAGGCACAGTTCTTC.

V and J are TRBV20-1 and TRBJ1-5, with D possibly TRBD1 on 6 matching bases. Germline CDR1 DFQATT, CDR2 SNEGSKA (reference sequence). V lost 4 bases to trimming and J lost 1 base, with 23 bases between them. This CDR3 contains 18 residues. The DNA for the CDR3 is TGCAGTGCTACTGCTTCAAACACCGGGACACGCAGCAATCAGCCCCAGCATTTT. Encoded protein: CSATASNTGTRSNQPQHF.

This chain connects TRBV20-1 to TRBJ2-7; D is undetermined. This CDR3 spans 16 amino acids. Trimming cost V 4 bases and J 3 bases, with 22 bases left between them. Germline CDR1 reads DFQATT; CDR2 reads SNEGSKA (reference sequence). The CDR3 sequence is CSATPRAQQSRYEQYF. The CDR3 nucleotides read TGCAGTGCTACTCCAAGGGCACAGCAAAGTCGCTACGAGCAGTACTTC.

CDR3 residues: CASSVTASNYGYTF. CDR3 bases: TGTGCCAGCTCAGTGACAGCTTCTAACTATGGCTACACCTTC. This rearrangement joins TRBV18 to TRBJ1-2; possible D gene TRBD1, 5 bases. The CDR3 runs to 14 residues. V was clipped by 5 bases and J by 0 bases, with 10 bases between them. Germline CDR1 and CDR2: KGHSH and LQKENI.

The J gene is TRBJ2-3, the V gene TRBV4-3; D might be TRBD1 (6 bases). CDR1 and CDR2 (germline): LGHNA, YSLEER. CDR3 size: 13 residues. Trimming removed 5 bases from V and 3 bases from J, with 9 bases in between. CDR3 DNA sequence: TGCGCCAGCAGCTACCAGGGGACAGATACGCAGTATTTT. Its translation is CASSYQGTDTQYF.

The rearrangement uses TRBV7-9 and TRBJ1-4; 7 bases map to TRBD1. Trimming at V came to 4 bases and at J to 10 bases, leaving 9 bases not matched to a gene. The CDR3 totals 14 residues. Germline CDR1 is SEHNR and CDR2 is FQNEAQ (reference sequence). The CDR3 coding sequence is TGTGCCAGCAGCTCGACAGGGCTCCACCCAAAACTGTTTTTT. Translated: CASSSTGLHPKLFF.

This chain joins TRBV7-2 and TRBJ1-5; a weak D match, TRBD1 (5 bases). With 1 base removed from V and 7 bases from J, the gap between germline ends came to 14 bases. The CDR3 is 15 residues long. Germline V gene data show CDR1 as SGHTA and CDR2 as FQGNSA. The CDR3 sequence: CASSLDRGEWQPQHF. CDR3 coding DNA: TGTGCCAGCAGCTTAGATCGAGGGGAGTGGCAGCCCCAGCATTTT.

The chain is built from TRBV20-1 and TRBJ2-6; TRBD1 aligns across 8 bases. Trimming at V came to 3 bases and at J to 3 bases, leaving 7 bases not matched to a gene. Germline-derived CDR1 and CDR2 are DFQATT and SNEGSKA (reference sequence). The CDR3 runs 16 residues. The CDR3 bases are TGCAGTGCTAGGCAGGGGGCTAAGTTTGGGGCCAACGTCCTGACTTTC. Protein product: CSARQGAKFGANVLTF.

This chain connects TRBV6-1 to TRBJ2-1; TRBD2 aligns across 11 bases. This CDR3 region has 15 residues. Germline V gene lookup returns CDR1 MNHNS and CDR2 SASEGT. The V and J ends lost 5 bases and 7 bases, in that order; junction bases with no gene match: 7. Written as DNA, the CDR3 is TGTGCCAGCAGTACCGGGACTAGCGGTACTAATGAGCAGTTCTTC. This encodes CASSTGTSGTNEQFF.

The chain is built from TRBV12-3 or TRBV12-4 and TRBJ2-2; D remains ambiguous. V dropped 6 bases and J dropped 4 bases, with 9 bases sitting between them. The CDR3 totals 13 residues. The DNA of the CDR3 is TGTGCCAGCAGCCATAGAAGCACCGGGGAGCTGTTTTTT. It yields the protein CASSHRSTGELFF.

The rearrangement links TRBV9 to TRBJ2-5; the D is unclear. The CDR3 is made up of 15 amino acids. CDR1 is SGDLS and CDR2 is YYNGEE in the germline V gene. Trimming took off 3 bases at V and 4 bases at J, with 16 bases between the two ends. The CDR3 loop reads CASSAINKGAETQYF. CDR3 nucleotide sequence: TGTGCCAGCAGCGCCATCAATAAGGGCGCAGAGACCCAGTACTTC.

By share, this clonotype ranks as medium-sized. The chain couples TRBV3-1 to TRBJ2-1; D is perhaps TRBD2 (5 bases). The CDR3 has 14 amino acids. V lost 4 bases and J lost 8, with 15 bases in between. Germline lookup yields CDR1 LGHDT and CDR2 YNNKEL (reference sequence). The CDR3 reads CASSRLGVLYEQFF. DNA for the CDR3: TGTGCCAGCAGCCGATTGGGAGTTTTATATGAGCAGTTCTTC.

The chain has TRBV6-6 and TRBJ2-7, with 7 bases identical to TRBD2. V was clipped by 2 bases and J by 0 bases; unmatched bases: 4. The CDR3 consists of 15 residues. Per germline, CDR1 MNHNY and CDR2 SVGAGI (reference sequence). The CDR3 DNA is TGTGCCAGCAGTTACGCTAGCGGAAGCTCCTACGAGCAGTACTTC. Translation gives CASSYASGSSYEQYF.

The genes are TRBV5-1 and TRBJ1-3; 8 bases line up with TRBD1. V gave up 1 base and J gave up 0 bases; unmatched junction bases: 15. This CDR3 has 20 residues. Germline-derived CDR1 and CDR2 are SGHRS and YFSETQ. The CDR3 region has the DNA TGCGCCAGCAGCTTGCCTCCGGGACAGGCCTATTCCCTCTCTGGAAACACCATATATTTT. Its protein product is CASSLPPGQAYSLSGNTIYF. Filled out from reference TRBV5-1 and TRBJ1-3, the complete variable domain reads KAGVTQTPRYLIKTRGQQVTLSCSPISGHRSVSWYQQTPGQGLQFLFEYFSETQRNKGNFPGRFSGRQFSNSRSEMNVSTLELGDSALYLCASSLPPGQAYSLSGNTIYFGEGSWLTVV.

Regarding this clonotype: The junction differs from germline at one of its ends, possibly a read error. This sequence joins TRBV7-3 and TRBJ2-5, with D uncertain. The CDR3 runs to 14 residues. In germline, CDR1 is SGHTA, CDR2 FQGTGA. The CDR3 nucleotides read TGTGCCAGCACCTTATCGGCAACCGGAGAGACCCAGTACTTC. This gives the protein CASTLSATGETQYF.

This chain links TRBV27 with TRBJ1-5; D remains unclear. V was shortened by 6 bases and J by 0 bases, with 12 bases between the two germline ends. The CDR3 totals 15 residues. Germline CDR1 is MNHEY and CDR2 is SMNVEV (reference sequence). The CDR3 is CASSLREGSNQPQHF. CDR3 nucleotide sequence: TGTGCCAGCAGCTTAAGGGAGGGTAGCAATCAGCCCCAGCATTTT.

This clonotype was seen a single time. CDR3 in amino acids: CASSFLAGGGNIQYF. DNA of the CDR3: TGTGCCAGCAGCTTTTTAGCGGGAGGTGGAAACATTCAGTACTTC. The chain uses TRBV7-8 and TRBJ2-4; 10 bases are a match to TRBD2. Looked up from germline, CDR1 is SGHVS and CDR2 is FQNEAQ. CDR3 length equals 15 residues. Trimming at V came to 3 bases and at J to 6 bases, leaving 5 bases not matched to a gene.

The chain's CDR3 is CASSQEVGAATWNEQFF. CDR3 nucleotide sequence: TGTGCCAGCAGCCAAGAGGTAGGGGCAGCGACCTGGAATGAGCAGTTCTTC. The chain combines TRBV3-1 with TRBJ2-1, with a tentative D call TRBD1 (5 bases). Germline V gives CDR1 LGHDT, CDR2 YNNKEL (reference sequence). This CDR3 contains 17 residues. Trimming left V 0 bases short and J 7 bases short, with 19 bases between.

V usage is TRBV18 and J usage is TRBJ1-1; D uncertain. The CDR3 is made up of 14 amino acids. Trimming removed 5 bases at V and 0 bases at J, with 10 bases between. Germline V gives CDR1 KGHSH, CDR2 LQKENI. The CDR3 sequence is CASSAAALNTEAFF. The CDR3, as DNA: TGTGCCAGCTCAGCGGCTGCTCTGAACACTGAAGCTTTCTTT.

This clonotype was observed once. CDR3 in amino acids: CSARQGQGVLNSPLHF. The DNA of the CDR3 is TGCAGTGCTAGACAAGGACAGGGGGTCCTGAATTCACCCCTCCACTTT. This chain links TRBV20-1 with TRBJ1-6; 10 nucleotides align to TRBD1. With V trimmed by 2 bases and J by 7 bases, 8 bases remained unmatched. CDR3 length: 16 amino acids. CDR1 and CDR2 (germline): DFQATT, SNEGSKA (reference sequence).

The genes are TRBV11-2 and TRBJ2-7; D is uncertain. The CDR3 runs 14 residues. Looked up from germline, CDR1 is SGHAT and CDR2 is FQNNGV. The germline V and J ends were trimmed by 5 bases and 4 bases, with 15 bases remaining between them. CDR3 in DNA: TGTGCCAGCAGCACCACCCGATCACCGTACGAGCAGTACTTC. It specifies CASSTTRSPYEQYF.

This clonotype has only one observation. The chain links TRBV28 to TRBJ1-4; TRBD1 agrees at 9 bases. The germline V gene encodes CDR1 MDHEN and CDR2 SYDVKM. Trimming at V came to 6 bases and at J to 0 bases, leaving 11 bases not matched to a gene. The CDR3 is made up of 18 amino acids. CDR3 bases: TGTGCCAGCAGAAACACCGGGACAGGGTTATCAACTAATGAAAAACTGTTTTTT. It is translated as CASRNTGTGLSTNEKLFF.

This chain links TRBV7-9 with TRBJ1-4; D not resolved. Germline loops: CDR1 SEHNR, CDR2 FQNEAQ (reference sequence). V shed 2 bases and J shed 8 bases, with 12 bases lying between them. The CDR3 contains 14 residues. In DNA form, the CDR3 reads TGTGCCAGCAGCTTACGGACCGAGGGAGAAAAACTGTTTTTT. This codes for CASSLRTEGEKLFF.

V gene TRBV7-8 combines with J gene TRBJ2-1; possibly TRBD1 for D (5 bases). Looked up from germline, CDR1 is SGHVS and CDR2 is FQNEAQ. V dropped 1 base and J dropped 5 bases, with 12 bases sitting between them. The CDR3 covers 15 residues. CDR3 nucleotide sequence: TGTGCCAGCAGCTTAGAGGTGGGGCTCGACAATGAGCAGTTCTTC. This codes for CASSLEVGLDNEQFF.

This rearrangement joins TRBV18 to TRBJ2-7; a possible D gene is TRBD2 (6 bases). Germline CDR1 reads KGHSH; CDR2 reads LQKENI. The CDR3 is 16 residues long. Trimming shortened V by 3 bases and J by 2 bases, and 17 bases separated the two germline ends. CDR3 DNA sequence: TGTGCCAGCTCACCGTGGGGGAGCGGGCTTACCTACGAGCAGTACTTC. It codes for CASSPWGSGLTYEQYF.

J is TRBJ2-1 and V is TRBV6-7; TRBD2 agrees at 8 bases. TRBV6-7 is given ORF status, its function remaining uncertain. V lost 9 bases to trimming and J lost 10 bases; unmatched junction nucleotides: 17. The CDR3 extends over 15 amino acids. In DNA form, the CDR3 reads TGTGCCAGTGGGGGGACTAGGATCTCATGTCTGGAGCAGTTCTTC. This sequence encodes CASGGTRISCLEQFF.